The rows below give T cell receptor beta chains drawn from one sample of a study of T cell repertoires in cytomegalovirus infection. TCRdb re-called the reads through MiXCR, storing one row per CDR3 protein. Of 600,000 to 700,000 distinct CDR3 sequences listed, around 31% were seen once; the top ten hold around a sixth. No cognate antigen is known for these TCRs. The sequenced sample was cultured PBMCs, obtained from culture after CMV antigen stimulation. The source is a human donor in good health (CMV status not recorded). Some clones in this sample may be carry-over from other donors' samples. Each CDR3 is given with its conserved first and last residue.

v_call	j_call	cdr3_aa
TRBV7-9	TRBJ2-2	CASSWPPGTSGRPGTGELFF
TRBV6-2/TRBV6-3	TRBJ1-1	CASSRIEAGAFF
TRBV10-3	TRBJ2-1	CAISESGYIYNEQFF
TRBV5-5	TRBJ1-4	CASSLVRGSEKLFF
TRBV6-1	TRBJ1-4	CASSEVTGLNEKLFF
TRBV11-2	TRBJ1-2	CASSLAQGPSSNYGYTF
TRBV6-8	TRBJ2-3	CASRNRGPDTQYF
TRBV7-6	TRBJ2-1	CASSPRDRRSDEQFF
TRBV12-3/TRBV12-4	TRBJ2-7	CASSFSQDYEQYF
TRBV10-3	TRBJ2-5	CAISDGTGQLGVQETQYF
TRBV6-2/TRBV6-3	TRBJ2-3	CASSKGAQPTDTQYF
TRBV7-8	TRBJ2-5	CASRGLGSKGTQYF
TRBV6-1	TRBJ2-6	CASSATGLGSGANVLTF
TRBV7-2	TRBJ2-3	CASSQRLDTQYF
TRBV2	TRBJ1-2	CASRTRGLENYGYTF
TRBV20-1	TRBJ1-5	CSAPQGWDQPQHF
TRBV20-1	TRBJ1-3	CSAGRGNTIYF
TRBV7-6	TRBJ2-1	CASSLSGSRYNEQFF
TRBV5-1	TRBJ2-7	CASRGTLPYEQYF
TRBV7-2	TRBJ2-7	CASSLEGLVGQYF
TRBV7-2	TRBJ2-7	CASSLRSGGYEQYF
TRBV10-3	TRBJ1-1	CAISVSEGNEAFF
TRBV15	TRBJ2-1	CATSRDIQGLSYNEQFF
TRBV19	TRBJ2-7	CASSGYRERGQYF
TRBV29-1	TRBJ2-3	CSVDGQGTDTQYF
TRBV5-1	TRBJ1-5	CASSLMGASNQPQHF
TRBV7-8	TRBJ2-1	CASSLAGTRPDEQFF
TRBV6-6	TRBJ2-5	CASSYGLAEKTQYF
TRBV2	TRBJ1-6	CASTETGEDSPLHF
TRBV2	TRBJ1-1	CASSDTRDRGQMNTEAFF